The T cell receptor beta chain under discussion was sequenced for a study of blood T cell repertoires in COVID-19. Study in general: Sites in the United States, Italy and Spain provided acute and convalescent COVID-19 samples.

Assay: immunoSEQ multiplex PCR; the TCRdb copy retains only in-frame clones and omits some. The sample includes under 300,000 clones, 80% to 90% of them seen just once. CDR1 and CDR2 from the germline V gene are SGHVS and FQNEAQ. V lost 5 bases, J lost 4 bases, and 14 bases stayed unmatched. The CDR3 has 17 residues. This clone was seen just once. V usage is TRBV7-8 and J usage is TRBJ2-7, with TRBD2 matching over 10 bases. The TCR originated in a man aged 60 to 75 with acute or convalescent COVID-19. Sequenced: peripheral blood. The CDR3: CASSPGVAGGMSYEQYF. As DNA, the CDR3 is TGTGCCAGCAGCCCCGGTGTAGCGGGAGGAATGAGTTACGAGCAGTACTTC.